The 12 T cell receptor beta chains below all came from one sample that was sequenced in a study of technical replicates of blood from a handful of donors. Assay: immunoSEQ multiplex PCR; the TCRdb copy retains only in-frame clones and omits some. The repertoire holds about 100,000 clones, approximately 96% seen once, with 0.2% to 0.25% in the top ten. The specimen was T cells isolated from PBMCs. These receptors came from a human donor in good health.

The CDR3 here is CASSSGVGSTDTQYF. Written as DNA, the CDR3 is TGCGCCAGCAGCTCGGGGGTTGGGAGCACAGATACGCAGTATTTT. This sequence joins TRBV5-1 and TRBJ2-3, with D possibly matching TRBD2 (6 bases). CDR1 is SGHRS, CDR2 YFSETQ, per germline. The CDR3 sequence is 15 residues long. Trimming stripped 3 bases from V and 0 bases from J, with 11 bases between.

This chain links TRBV29-1 with TRBJ1-2; 7 positions match TRBD1. V lost 6 bases to trimming and J lost 1 base; unmatched junction nucleotides: 11. Germline V CDR1 and CDR2: SQVTM, ANQGSEA. The CDR3 is made up of 15 amino acids. CDR3 in DNA: TGCAGCGTCGCTCCCCGGGACAGTTATAACTATGGCTACACCTTC. Residues: CSVAPRDSYNYGYTF.

The V call is TRBV7-9, the J call TRBJ2-5; 7 nucleotides align to TRBD1. This CDR3 comprises 15 residues. V was pared by 5 bases and J by 1 base, with 7 bases of the junction left unmatched. The V gene's germline CDR1 is SEHNR and CDR2 FQNEAQ (reference sequence). The CDR3 bases are TGTGCCAGCAGCGGTAGGGACAGAGGCCAAGAGACCCAGTACTTC. Protein sequence: CASSGRDRGQETQYF. Filled out from reference TRBV7-9 and TRBJ2-5, the complete variable domain reads DTGVSQNPRHKITKRGQNVTFRCDPISEHNRLYWYRQTLGQGPEFLTYFQNEAQLEKSRLLSDRFSAERPKGSFSTLEIQRTEQGDSAMYLCASSGRDRGQETQYFGPGTRLLVL.

The rearrangement links TRBV7-9 to TRBJ2-3, with D perhaps matching TRBD1 (5 bases). Trimming removed 0 bases from V and 1 base from J, with 8 bases in between. The germline CDR1 and CDR2 sequences are SEHNR and FQNEAQ (reference sequence). The CDR3 spans 15 residues. CDR3 residues: CASSLAARGTDTQYF. CDR3 nucleotide sequence: TGTGCCAGCAGCTTAGCGGCCAGGGGCACAGATACGCAGTATTTT.

The gene calls are TRBV29-1 and TRBJ2-3, with 12 bases aligning to TRBD2. V lost 5 bases, J lost 6 bases, and 12 bases stayed unmatched. The CDR3 length is 16 residues. Germline loops: CDR1 SQVTM, CDR2 ANQGSEA. The DNA of the CDR3 is TGCAGCGTTCTTCGGACTAGCGGGATTAGAATGGATACGCAGTATTTT. Its protein is CSVLRTSGIRMDTQYF.

The rearrangement joins TRBV5-1 to TRBJ2-7; perhaps TRBD1 as D (6 bases). CDR1 and CDR2 from the germline V gene are SGHRS and YFSETQ. CDR3 length equals 14 residues. With 4 bases removed from V and 3 bases from J, the gap between germline ends came to 14 bases. CDR3 sequence (DNA): TGCGCCAGCAGCCCAGGGGACACAAGCTACGAGCAGTACTTC. It encodes CASSPGDTSYEQYF.

In this sample, this clone turned up once. The gene calls are TRBV6-4 and TRBJ1-2; TRBD1 agrees at 11 bases. V was pared by 8 bases and J by 8 bases, with 7 bases of the junction left unmatched. CDR3 length equals 13 residues. Germline V gene lookup returns CDR1 MRHNA and CDR2 SNTAGT. The CDR3 spells CASRGQGAWGYTF. As DNA, the CDR3 is TGTGCCAGCCGAGGACAGGGGGCATGGGGCTACACCTTC.

The V gene is TRBV11-2, the J gene TRBJ2-7; 7 nucleotides match TRBD1. Per the germline V gene, CDR1 is SGHAT and CDR2 is FQNNGV. The ends lost 4 bases at V and 0 bases at J; junction bases unmatched: 12. The length of the CDR3 is 17 residues. The CDR3 nucleotides are TGTGCCAGCAGCTCACACACGGGACAGTTGCGCTCCTACGAGCAGTACTTC. Translation gives CASSSHTGQLRSYEQYF.

V gene TRBV5-1 combines with J gene TRBJ2-7; the match to TRBD2 covers 7 bases. Germline V CDR1 and CDR2: SGHRS, YFSETQ. J lost 1 base, V lost 0 bases, and 13 bases had no gene match. The CDR3 is 18 amino acids. CDR3 region: CASSLVPGLSNPSYEQYF. CDR3 DNA sequence: TGCGCCAGCAGCTTGGTCCCGGGACTATCGAATCCTTCCTACGAGCAGTACTTC.

This clone came up once. J is TRBJ1-3 and V is TRBV30, with 7 nucleotides matching TRBD1. The J segment lost 2 bases and the V segment lost 4 bases, leaving 8 bases of the junction unmatched. CDR1 and CDR2 from the germline V gene are GTSNPN and SVGIG (reference sequence). The CDR3 is 15 residues long. The CDR3 nucleotides read TGTGCCTGGAACGACAGGGAAAGAACTGGAAACACCATATATTTT. It encodes CAWNDRERTGNTIYF.

The chain links TRBV6-5 to TRBJ1-6; maybe TRBD1 (5 bases). V gave up 7 bases and J gave up 8 bases, with 15 bases separating them. Germline CDR1 MNHEY, CDR2 SVGAGI. The CDR3 totals 14 residues. CDR3 nucleotides: TGTGCCAGCACTAAACGGGGGAATTATTCACCCCTCCACTTT. Encoded protein: CASTKRGNYSPLHF.

The J gene is TRBJ1-4, the V gene TRBV18, with D possibly matching TRBD1 (5 bases). Trimming left V 4 bases short and J 0 bases short, with 15 bases between. The CDR3 is made up of 17 amino acids. Looked up from germline, CDR1 is KGHSH and CDR2 is LQKENI. CDR3 DNA sequence: TGTGCCAGCTCACTACAGCCAGGGAATCCAACTAATGAAAAACTGTTTTTT. Translated, it gives CASSLQPGNPTNEKLFF.